The 25 T cell receptor beta chains below all came from one sample that was sequenced in a study of blood T cell repertoires in COVID-19. Profiled with immunoSEQ multiplex PCR; TCRdb holds only in-frame clones, not every one. The repertoire holds fewer than 150,000 clones, with over 70% as singletons. The sequencing input was peripheral blood. These receptors were obtained from a man at least 80 years old with acute or convalescent COVID-19.

The V gene is TRBV14, the J gene TRBJ1-6; D perhaps matches TRBD1 (6 bases). Between the trimmed V and J ends, which lost 4 bases and 8 bases, there was a span of 9 bases. This CDR3 is 13 amino acids long. Germline V gene lookup returns CDR1 SGHDN and CDR2 FVKESK. CDR3 sequence: CASSPYRDSPLHF. The CDR3, as DNA: TGTGCCAGCAGCCCGTACAGGGATTCACCCCTCCACTTT.

This chain connects TRBV3-1 (or the pseudogene TRBV3-2) to TRBJ1-3, with D unresolved. The CDR3 is made up of 13 amino acids. V lost 2 bases to trimming and J lost 4 bases, with 6 bases between them. Germline CDR1 is LGHDT and CDR2 is YNNKEL (reference sequence). CDR3 coding DNA: TGTGCCAGCAGCCAAAATTCGGGAAACACCATATATTTT. Translating gives CASSQNSGNTIYF.

The chain joins TRBV2 to TRBJ2-7; TRBD1 agrees at 10 bases. In germline, CDR1 is SNHLY, CDR2 FYNNEI. CDR3 size: 13 residues. V was pared by 9 bases and J by 5 bases, with 7 bases of the junction left unmatched. As DNA, the CDR3 is TGTGCCAGTACCGGGACAGGGGCCAACGAGCAGTACTTC. Its protein is CASTGTGANEQYF.

The chain recombines TRBV29-1 with TRBJ1-1; no clear D. CDR1 and CDR2 (germline): SQVTM, ANQGSEA. Deletions cut 0 bases from V and 5 bases from J, with 10 bases between. The CDR3 has 13 residues. CDR3 sequence: CSVEDGGVTEAFF. The CDR3, as DNA: TGCAGCGTTGAAGATGGAGGAGTTACTGAAGCTTTCTTT.

V is TRBV5-6 and J is TRBJ1-5; TRBD1 might be the D (6 bases). V shed 4 bases and J shed 1 base, with 15 bases lying between them. Germline V CDR1 and CDR2: SGHDT, YYEEEE. The length of the CDR3 is 16 residues. The CDR3 reads CASSNWGGRSNQPQHF. For the CDR3, the DNA is TGTGCCAGCAGCAACTGGGGGGGGCGCAGCAATCAGCCCCAGCATTTT.

The rearrangement links TRBV7-9 to TRBJ2-1, with 9 bases fitting TRBD1. The V and J ends lost 5 bases and 2 bases, in that order; junction bases with no gene match: 10. The CDR3 runs 17 residues. The germline V gene has CDR1 SEHNR and CDR2 FQNEAQ (reference sequence). The CDR3 sequence: CASSGRQGQGTYNEQFF. CDR3 DNA sequence: TGTGCCAGCAGCGGACGACAGGGACAGGGCACCTACAATGAGCAGTTCTTC.

The rearrangement uses TRBV29-1 and TRBJ2-1, with TRBD1 identical over 10 bases. Germline trimming cut 6 bases from V and 7 bases from J; bases unmatched to any gene: 12. The CDR3 runs to 15 residues. From germline, CDR1 is SQVTM and CDR2 ANQGSEA. The CDR3 DNA is TGCAGCGTGGAACCCGACAGGGGGCGAAGGAATGAGCAGTTCTTC. It encodes CSVEPDRGRRNEQFF.

This chain connects TRBV5-5 to TRBJ1-3, with D perhaps matching TRBD1 (5 bases). CDR1 and CDR2 (germline): SGHKS, YYEKEE (reference sequence). V dropped 1 base and J dropped 0 bases, with 11 bases sitting between them. The CDR3 loop spans 16 amino acids. In nucleotides, the CDR3 is TGTGCCAGCAGCTTGTTCGGGGGGAGCTCTGGAAACACCATATATTTT. This gives the protein CASSLFGGSSGNTIYF. The full variable domain, rest sourced from reference TRBV5-5 and TRBJ1-3, is DAGVTQSPTHLIKTRGQQVTLRCSPISGHKSVSWYQQVLGQGPQFIFQYYEKEERGRGNFPDRFSARQFPNYSSELNVNALLLGDSALYLCASSLFGGSSGNTIYFGEGSWLTVV.

This clone was seen a few times. The chain employs TRBV3-1 (or the pseudogene TRBV3-2) and TRBJ1-5; the D gene is possibly TRBD1 (5 bases). The CDR3 has 14 residues. Per the germline V gene, CDR1 is LGHDT and CDR2 is YNNKEL (reference sequence). With 1 base removed from V and 3 bases from J, the gap between germline ends came to 7 bases. The CDR3 here is CASSQAGNNQPQHF. The DNA of the CDR3 is TGTGCCAGCAGCCAAGCAGGGAACAATCAGCCCCAGCATTTT.

This chain joins TRBV7-3 and TRBJ2-7; weak D call: TRBD1 (6 bases). The CDR3 covers 15 residues. Germline-derived CDR1 and CDR2 are SGHTA and FQGTGA. The V end was cut by 5 bases, the J end by 0 bases, with 14 bases between. Written as DNA, the CDR3 is TGTGCCAGCAGCAAGACAGGTCCCAGCTCCTACGAGCAGTACTTC. As protein: CASSKTGPSSYEQYF.

This sequence joins TRBV18 and TRBJ2-3; no clear D. V lost 1 base to trimming and J lost 4 bases, with 9 bases between them. CDR3 size: 14 residues. Germline V CDR1 and CDR2: KGHSH, LQKENI. As DNA, the CDR3 is TGTGCCAGCTCACCACTTACAATCGCAGATACGCAGTATTTT. Encoded protein: CASSPLTIADTQYF.

The chain uses TRBV11-1 and TRBJ2-1; D remains ambiguous. CDR1 and CDR2 (germline): SGHAT, FQDESV (reference sequence). With 0 bases removed from V and 1 base from J, the gap between germline ends came to 7 bases. This CDR3 region has 15 residues. CDR3 in amino acids: CASSLAAKSYNEQFF. DNA for the CDR3: TGTGCCAGCAGCTTAGCAGCGAAATCCTACAATGAGCAGTTCTTC.

This clone has more than one count but fewer than ten. V usage is TRBV5-6 and J usage is TRBJ1-6; D is uncertain. CDR3 length equals 15 residues. V lost 0 bases, J lost 4 bases, and 8 bases lay in between. The germline CDR1 and CDR2 sequences are SGHDT and YYEEEE. The CDR3 loop reads CASSLAHKYNSPLHF. CDR3 sequence (DNA): TGTGCCAGCAGCTTGGCCCACAAGTATAATTCACCCCTCCACTTT.

The chain joins TRBV15 to TRBJ2-3, with D possibly being TRBD1 (6 bases). The CDR3 is made up of 15 amino acids. V was shortened by 2 bases and J by 3 bases, with 12 bases between the two germline ends. Germline CDR1 and CDR2: LNHNV and YYDKDF (reference sequence). The CDR3 is CATSRQGTTTDTQYF. The CDR3 DNA sequence: TGTGCCACCAGCAGACAAGGGACAACTACAGATACGCAGTATTTT. Drawing the rest from reference TRBV15 and TRBJ2-3, the complete variable domain is DAMVIQNPRYQVTQFGKPVTLSCSQTLNHNVMYWYQQKSSQAPKLLFHYYDKDFNNEADTPDNFQSRRPNTSFCFLDIRSPGLGDTAMYLCATSRQGTTTDTQYFGPGTRLTVL.

The chain recombines TRBV2 with TRBJ2-3; 11 bases line up with TRBD2. This CDR3 is 16 amino acids long. The germline gives CDR1 SNHLY, CDR2 FYNNEI. Trimming at V came to 6 bases and at J to 5 bases, leaving 10 bases not matched to a gene. The CDR3 here is CASRDRSGGARDTQYF. In DNA, the CDR3 is TGTGCCAGCAGGGACCGTAGCGGGGGGGCAAGAGATACGCAGTATTTT. Complete variable domain (other parts from reference TRBV2 and TRBJ2-3): EPEVTQTPSHQVTQMGQEVILRCVPISNHLYFYWYRQILGQKVEFLVSFYNNEISEKSEIFDDQFSVERPDGSNFTLKIRSTKLEDSAMYFCASRDRSGGARDTQYFGPGTRLTVL.

This chain connects TRBV3-1 (or the pseudogene TRBV3-2) to TRBJ1-2, with D possibly TRBD1 on 5 matching bases. V shed 1 base and J shed 6 bases, with 9 bases lying between them. The germline V gene has CDR1 LGHDT and CDR2 YNNKEL (reference sequence). The CDR3 is made up of 13 amino acids. For the CDR3, the DNA is TGTGCCAGCAGCCAAGTGCTAGGGGATGGCTACACCTTC. Translation: CASSQVLGDGYTF.

The rearrangement links TRBV28 to TRBJ1-2, with 9 bases that match TRBD1. The CDR3 covers 15 residues. V shed 5 bases, J shed 4 bases, and the junction held 8 bases outside the gene matches. Germline V gene sequence: CDR1 MDHEN, CDR2 SYDVKM. CDR3 amino acids: CASSPKGQGAYGYTF. The CDR3 DNA is TGTGCCAGCAGTCCAAAGGGACAGGGTGCCTATGGCTACACCTTC.

V gene TRBV5-4 combines with J gene TRBJ2-6; tentatively, D is TRBD2 (7 bases). With 4 bases removed from V and 0 bases from J, the gap between germline ends came to 20 bases. Per the germline V gene, CDR1 is SGHNT and CDR2 is YYREEE (reference sequence). This CDR3 is 19 amino acids long. CDR3 region: CASSNKLGGPSSGANVLTF. The CDR3 nucleotides are TGTGCCAGCAGCAATAAGTTGGGGGGGCCCAGCTCTGGGGCCAACGTCCTGACTTTC.

In this sample, this clone turned up a few times. This chain connects TRBV4-3 to TRBJ1-6; TRBD1 is a possible D gene (5 bases). The CDR3 covers 18 residues. Germline V gene data show CDR1 as LGHNA and CDR2 as YSLEER. With 3 bases removed from V and 6 bases from J, the gap between germline ends came to 21 bases. CDR3 residues: CASSQVRGQGLPNSPLHF. As DNA, the CDR3 is TGCGCCAGCAGCCAGGTTCGTGGCCAGGGTCTCCCTAATTCACCCCTCCACTTT.

The CDR3 coding sequence is TGTGCCAGCAGCGTAGCTGCCCTACCCTACAATGAGCAGTTCTTC. Encoded protein: CASSVAALPYNEQFF. The J gene is TRBJ2-1, the V gene TRBV9; D is unclear. Trimming took off 0 bases at V and 2 bases at J, with 9 bases between the two ends. Germline CDR1 SGDLS, CDR2 YYNGEE. CDR3 size: 15 residues.

The V gene is TRBV18, the J gene TRBJ2-3; 7 positions match TRBD2. Trimming at V came to 2 bases and at J to 5 bases, leaving 10 bases not matched to a gene. The CDR3 totals 16 residues. The germline CDR1 and CDR2 sequences are KGHSH and LQKENI. Written as DNA, the CDR3 is TGTGCCAGCTCACCAGGGCTGGCGGGGGTAGGAGATACGCAGTATTTT. As protein: CASSPGLAGVGDTQYF.

J is TRBJ2-7 and V is TRBV5-1; the match to TRBD2 covers 8 bases. The CDR3 contains 15 residues. V dropped 5 bases and J dropped 0; count of bases not matched to a gene: 7. Germline loops: CDR1 SGHRS, CDR2 YFSETQ. In DNA form, the CDR3 reads TGCGCCAGCAGTCTGGTAGCGGGGAGCTCCTACGAGCAGTACTTC. As protein: CASSLVAGSSYEQYF.

This sequence joins TRBV30 and TRBJ1-6; D uncertain. The length of the CDR3 is 15 residues. Germline V gene sequence: CDR1 GTSNPN, CDR2 SVGIG (reference sequence). The V end was cut by 2 bases, the J end by 0 bases, with 8 bases between. For the CDR3, the DNA is TGTGCCTGGAGTACTCGGAGCTCCTATAATTCACCCCTCCACTTT. Translation: CAWSTRSSYNSPLHF.

V usage is TRBV5-1 and J usage is TRBJ1-4, with 7 positions matching TRBD1. Trimming removed 6 bases from V and 2 bases from J; junction bases left unmatched: 4. Germline V gene lookup returns CDR1 SGHRS and CDR2 YFSETQ. The CDR3 runs 14 residues. The CDR3 reads CASTQGGTNEKLFF. CDR3 nucleotide sequence: TGCGCCAGCACCCAAGGGGGCACTAATGAAAAACTGTTTTTT.

The rearrangement links TRBV7-2 to TRBJ2-2; 8 bases are shared with TRBD1. Germline loops: CDR1 SGHTA, CDR2 FQGNSA. The CDR3 loop spans 17 amino acids. J gave up 0 bases and V 5 bases, and 8 bases lay outside the gene matches. The CDR3 region has the DNA TGTGCCAGCAGCCCCAGACCGGGACAGGCGAACACCGGGGAGCTGTTTTTT. This codes for CASSPRPGQANTGELFF.